The following is a T cell receptor (beta chain) sequence with its context. No antigen is known for it. This sample was taken from a study of T cells in localized non-small cell lung cancer. Study findings and constraints: Adjacent lung tissue had a median 57 of the top 100 clones found in the tumor. A higher density of T cells in blood coincided with extended overall survival. Tumor showed lower T cell clonality than uninvolved adjacent lung, where it was highest. Owing to sequencing of a solitary tumor region, heterogeneity cannot be discounted.

The germline V and J ends were trimmed by 4 bases and 2 bases, with 13 bases remaining between them. Germline CDR1 reads SGHAT; CDR2 reads FQNNGV. The CDR3 sequence is 15 residues long. Clones were sequenced by immunoSEQ multiplex PCR, and TCRdb holds only the in-frame ones, with some missing. The table records tens of thousands of clones, about four fifths of them present only once. The TCR comes from a man between 40 and 70 years old with stage III lung adenocarcinoma. Sequences were derived from peripheral blood mononuclear cells, sampled before any cancer treatment. This chain links TRBV11-2 with TRBJ2-3; D remains unclear. CDR3 bases: TGTGCCAGCAGCTCATCGTGGGGTTTCACAGATACGCAGTATTTT. Its translation: CASSSSWGFTDTQYF.